The 27 T cell receptor beta chains below all came from one sample that was sequenced in a study of OX40 agonist ivuxolimab in advanced cancers. Assay: immunoSEQ multiplex PCR; the TCRdb copy retains only in-frame clones and omits some. Altogether 100,000 to 110,000 clones are present, 89% being singletons, with the ten largest covering around 0.16%. The source material was CD4+ or CD8+ T cells sorted from blood, sampled in a trial of the OX40 agonist ivuxolimab. The origin of the receptors is an adult with an advanced solid tumor such as melanoma, head and neck, liver or kidney cancer.

This rearrangement joins TRBV6-1 to TRBJ1-4; 7 positions agree with TRBD1. Germline V gene sequence: CDR1 MNHNS, CDR2 SASEGT. V dropped 10 bases and J dropped 6; count of bases not matched to a gene: 11. The CDR3 spans 14 residues. In DNA, the CDR3 is TGTGCCACCCAAGGGACAGCAATTTATGAAAAACTGTTTTTT. It is translated as CATQGTAIYEKLFF.

This sequence joins TRBV30 and TRBJ2-7; TRBD2 aligns across 10 bases. Germline V gene data show CDR1 as GTSNPN and CDR2 as SVGIG (reference sequence). The CDR3 runs to 14 residues. V shed 0 bases, J shed 7 bases, and the junction held 6 bases outside the gene matches. The CDR3 here is CAWSVRAGGHEQYF. The CDR3 coding sequence is TGTGCCTGGAGTGTACGAGCGGGGGGGCATGAGCAGTACTTC.

Regarding this clone: This CDR3 is also generated by other DNA sequences in the sample. The V call is TRBV19, the J call TRBJ1-5; 8 bases fit TRBD1. The CDR3 has 15 residues. The trim removed 1 base at V and 4 bases at J, leaving 3 bases unmatched. Germline V CDR1 and CDR2: LNHDA, SQIVND (reference sequence). CDR3 residues: CASSIGQGQNQPQHF. CDR3 DNA sequence: TGTGCCAGTAGTATAGGACAGGGGCAGAATCAGCCCCAGCATTTT.

V and J are TRBV19 and TRBJ1-3; 7 nucleotides match TRBD1. The CDR3 is made up of 15 amino acids. In germline, CDR1 is LNHDA, CDR2 SQIVND (reference sequence). J was trimmed by 2 bases and V by 2 bases; bases with no gene match: 3. The DNA of the CDR3 is TGTGCCAGTAGTATAACGGGACAGACTGGAAACACCATATATTTT. Translation gives CASSITGQTGNTIYF.

The chain joins TRBV5-1 to TRBJ1-2; a possible D gene is TRBD1 (6 bases). Deletions cut 0 bases from V and 11 bases from J, with 17 bases between. The CDR3 has 14 amino acids. CDR1 SGHRS and CDR2 YFSETQ come from the germline V gene. CDR3 DNA sequence: TGCGCCAGCAGCTTGGCCAGGGGACACCCTTCTTACACCTTC. Translating gives CASSLARGHPSYTF.

This clone occurred a few times. V gene TRBV5-1 combines with J gene TRBJ2-2; 8 positions agree with TRBD2. Germline V gene lookup returns CDR1 SGHRS and CDR2 YFSETQ. After removal of 2 bases from V and 6 bases from J, the junction contained 9 bases not matched to a gene. The CDR3 consists of 16 residues. The CDR3 sequence is CASSLGREGTPGELFF. The CDR3 coding sequence is TGCGCCAGCAGCTTAGGACGGGAGGGAACACCCGGGGAGCTGTTTTTT.

The rearrangement links TRBV28 to TRBJ1-1; D is undetermined. Germline CDR1 MDHEN, CDR2 SYDVKM. Trimming left V 7 bases short and J 14 bases short, with 20 bases between. CDR3 size: 12 residues. The CDR3 nucleotides read TGTGCCAGCAACCCCATCGGGCGGACCTACTTCTTT. Translation: CASNPIGRTYFF.

The rearrangement joins TRBV5-6 to TRBJ1-1, with 9 nucleotides matching TRBD1. This CDR3 is 15 amino acids long. The V gene's germline CDR1 is SGHDT and CDR2 YYEEEE. J gave up 1 base and V 2 bases, and 3 bases lay outside the gene matches. Written as DNA, the CDR3 is TGTGCCAGCAGCTTAAGGACAGGGGCGAACACTGAAGCTTTCTTT. This translates into CASSLRTGANTEAFF.

This rearrangement joins TRBV19 to TRBJ2-2; a weak D match, TRBD1 (6 bases). The V end lost 11 bases, the J end lost 5 bases, and 27 bases lay between the germline ends. The CDR3 loop spans 17 amino acids. Looked up from germline, CDR1 is LNHDA and CDR2 is SQIVND (reference sequence). This chain's CDR3 is CASSSPAQHRETGELFF. Here the CDR3 DNA reads TGTGCCTCTAGTAGTCCGGCCCAACACAGGGAGACCGGGGAGCTGTTTTTT. Together with reference TRBV19 and TRBJ2-2, the CDR3 gives the full variable domain: DGGITQSPKYLFRKEGQNVTLSCEQNLNHDAMYWYRQDPGQGLRLIYYSQIVNDFQKGDIAEGYSVSREKKESFPLTVTSAQKNPTAFYLCASSSPAQHRETGELFFGEGSRLTVL.

V and J are TRBV6-5 and TRBJ1-3; D is perhaps TRBD1 (6 bases). Trimming pared 6 bases from V and 3 bases from J, leaving 12 bases between. The length of the CDR3 is 14 residues. Germline CDR1 is MNHEY and CDR2 is SVGAGI. The CDR3 DNA follows: TGTGCCAGCAGAACAGGGAGTAGTGGAAACACCATATATTTT. It yields the protein CASRTGSSGNTIYF.

There are a few counts of this clone. This chain connects TRBV30 to TRBJ1-2, with a weak D call TRBD1 (5 bases). Germline CDR1 and CDR2: GTSNPN and SVGIG (reference sequence). Trimming left V 3 bases short and J 2 bases short, with 10 bases between. The CDR3 is 13 residues long. The CDR3 spells CAWRGRDNYGYTF. In nucleotides, the CDR3 is TGTGCCTGGAGGGGAAGGGACAACTATGGCTACACCTTC.

This sequence joins TRBV18 and TRBJ1-3; D ambiguous. The CDR3 is 15 residues long. CDR1 is KGHSH and CDR2 is LQKENI in the germline V gene. The V gene lost 1 base and the J gene lost 2 bases, with 9 bases spanning the gap. CDR3 in DNA: TGTGCCAGCTCACCACAGGTAGTCCCTGGAAACACCATATATTTT. Translating it yields CASSPQVVPGNTIYF.

V and J are TRBV6-1 and TRBJ2-1, with TRBD2 matching 10 bases. The CDR3 has 14 residues. Germline V gives CDR1 MNHNS, CDR2 SASEGT. Germline trimming cut 8 bases from V and 9 bases from J; bases unmatched to any gene: 10. The CDR3 sequence is CASFPSGGGSEQFF. CDR3 nucleotide sequence: TGTGCCAGCTTCCCCAGCGGGGGGGGAAGTGAGCAGTTCTTC.

The chain employs TRBV19 and TRBJ1-5; possibly TRBD1 for D (6 bases). Germline loops: CDR1 LNHDA, CDR2 SQIVND (reference sequence). The V end was cut by 6 bases, the J end by 1 base, with 16 bases between. There are 16 residues in the CDR3. The CDR3 nucleotides read TGTGCCAGTAGCCCGATTAGGGGGGGGAGCAATCAGCCCCAGCATTTT. It yields the protein CASSPIRGGSNQPQHF.

The chain carries TRBV5-1 and TRBJ2-7; D ambiguous. The ends were cut back, 0 bases at V and 5 bases at J, with 9 bases in the middle. There are 13 residues in the CDR3. Germline values: CDR1 SGHRS, CDR2 YFSETQ. CDR3: CASSLAPIHEQYF. The CDR3 bases are TGCGCCAGCAGCTTGGCCCCCATACACGAGCAGTACTTC.

V gene TRBV18 combines with J gene TRBJ2-1; tentatively, D is TRBD2 (6 bases). The CDR3 extends over 15 amino acids. The germline V gene encodes CDR1 KGHSH and CDR2 LQKENI. With 2 bases removed from V and 3 bases from J, the gap between germline ends came to 11 bases. The chain's CDR3 is CASSPSGSLYNEQFF. The CDR3 DNA follows: TGTGCCAGCTCACCATCCGGGAGCCTCTACAATGAGCAGTTCTTC.

J is TRBJ2-7 and V is TRBV6-1; either TRBD1 or TRBD2 may supply D (5 bases each). The germline CDR1 and CDR2 sequences are MNHNS and SASEGT. CDR3 length: 14 amino acids. The V gene lost 6 bases and the J gene lost 1 base, with 13 bases spanning the gap. The CDR3 bases are TGTGCCAGCAGAGAGGGACGTGGGTCCTACGAGCAGTACTTC. As protein: CASREGRGSYEQYF.

The CDR3 nucleotides are TGTGCCAGCAGCTTGGAAGTTGGCGGCCAAGAGACCCAGTACTTC. It specifies CASSLEVGGQETQYF. This sequence joins TRBV5-4 and TRBJ2-5; D unresolved. V was pared by 0 bases and J by 1 base, with 10 bases between. Germline values: CDR1 SGHNT, CDR2 YYREEE (reference sequence). The CDR3 has 15 residues.

This rearrangement joins TRBV2 to TRBJ1-1; 7 nucleotides match TRBD1. This CDR3 is built from 14 residues. J gave up 0 bases and V 6 bases, and 4 bases lay outside the gene matches. Germline CDR1 and CDR2: SNHLY and FYNNEI. The DNA of the CDR3 is TGTGCCAGCAGGCCCGGGACAGTGAACACTGAAGCTTTCTTT. As protein: CASRPGTVNTEAFF.

V is TRBV29-1 and J is TRBJ1-1, with 8 bases that match TRBD1. V was clipped by 7 bases and J by 3 bases; unmatched bases: 4. The germline gives CDR1 SQVTM, CDR2 ANQGSEA. The CDR3 extends over 12 amino acids. This CDR3 reads CSADRGDTEAFF. Here the CDR3 DNA reads TGCAGCGCTGACAGGGGCGACACTGAAGCTTTCTTT.

This chain uses TRBV5-4 with TRBJ1-2, with unresolved D. This CDR3 contains 13 residues. The V end was cut by 5 bases, the J end by 6 bases, with 14 bases between. Germline CDR1 and CDR2: SGHNT and YYREEE (reference sequence). The CDR3 loop reads CASSRPTTNGYTF. CDR3 sequence (DNA): TGTGCCAGCAGTCGCCCTACCACGAATGGCTACACCTTC.

V is TRBV27 and J is TRBJ1-2, with 7 positions matching TRBD1. The CDR3 has 14 amino acids. Germline V gives CDR1 MNHEY, CDR2 SMNVEV (reference sequence). V trimming: 6 bases; J trimming: 8 bases; junction bases outside the gene matches: 12. The CDR3 bases are TGTGCCAGCAGGTTGACAGGGCAGGTCGGAGGCTACACCTTC. Translation gives CASRLTGQVGGYTF.

This clone showed up just once. The chain recombines TRBV6-6 with TRBJ2-7; TRBD1 agrees at 7 bases. The V segment lost 6 bases and the J segment 7 bases; nucleotides outside the gene matches: 12. The CDR3 is 14 amino acids. Germline V gene data show CDR1 as MNHNY and CDR2 as SVGAGI (reference sequence). The CDR3 is CASRQTGQDWEQYF. The DNA of the CDR3 is TGTGCCAGCAGACAGACAGGACAGGATTGGGAGCAGTACTTC.

The rearrangement joins TRBV7-3 to TRBJ1-5; no clear D gene. This CDR3 has 14 residues. Germline values: CDR1 SGHTA, CDR2 FQGTGA. Trimming cost V 4 bases and J 1 base, with 8 bases left between them. The CDR3 protein is CASSSPGSNQPQHF. In DNA, the CDR3 is TGTGCCAGCAGCTCCCCGGGGAGCAATCAGCCCCAGCATTTT.

The chain uses TRBV2 and TRBJ1-2, with 7 bases lining up with TRBD1. The CDR3 runs to 15 residues. CDR1 SNHLY and CDR2 FYNNEI come from the germline V gene. With V trimmed by 2 bases and J by 8 bases, 11 bases remained unmatched. This chain's CDR3 is CASSERVMEGAGYTF. In DNA form, the CDR3 reads TGTGCCAGCAGTGAAAGGGTTATGGAGGGGGCGGGCTACACCTTC.

The J gene is TRBJ1-5, the V gene TRBV18, with TRBD1 identical over 11 bases. Germline assignment: CDR1 KGHSH and CDR2 LQKENI. The junction had 1 base not matched to a gene; V was cut back by 3 bases and J by 6 bases. CDR3 length: 14 residues. CDR3 protein: CASSPGQGGQPQHF. The CDR3 DNA reads as TGTGCCAGCTCACCGGGACAGGGGGGTCAGCCCCAGCATTTT.

The chain combines TRBV28 with TRBJ1-5, with 12 bases lining up with TRBD1. This CDR3 spans 18 amino acids. Germline trimming cut 2 bases from V and 0 bases from J; bases unmatched to any gene: 5. The germline V gene has CDR1 MDHEN and CDR2 SYDVKM. CDR3 DNA sequence: TGTGCCAGCAGTTTAGGGACAGGGGGCGTGTATAGCAATCAGCCCCAGCATTTT. This codes for CASSLGTGGVYSNQPQHF.